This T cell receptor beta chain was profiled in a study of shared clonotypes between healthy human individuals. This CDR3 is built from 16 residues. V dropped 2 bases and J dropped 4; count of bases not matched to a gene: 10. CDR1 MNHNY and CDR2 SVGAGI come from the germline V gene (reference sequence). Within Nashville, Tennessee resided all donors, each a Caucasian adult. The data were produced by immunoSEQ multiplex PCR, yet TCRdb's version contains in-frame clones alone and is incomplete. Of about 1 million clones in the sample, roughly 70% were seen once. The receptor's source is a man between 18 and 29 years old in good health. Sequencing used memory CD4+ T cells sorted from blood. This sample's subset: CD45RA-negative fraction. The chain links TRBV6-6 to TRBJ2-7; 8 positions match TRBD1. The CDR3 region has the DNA TGTGCCAGCAGTTACGAAGGACAGGGTCGTTTGTACGAGCAGTACTTC. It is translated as CASSYEGQGRLYEQYF.